Below, 27 T cell receptor beta chains from the same sample are listed, as sequenced in a study of T cell responses to AZD1222 COVID-19 vaccine. Clones were sequenced by immunoSEQ multiplex PCR, and TCRdb holds only the in-frame ones, with some missing. The sample lists 100,000 to 150,000 clones, over 75% occurring once. The specimen comprised peripheral blood, sampled on day 0 of AZD1222 vaccination. These receptors all come from an adult in good health.

This clone was recorded a few times. The gene calls are TRBV10-3 and TRBJ1-6; no reliable D call. Germline-derived CDR1 and CDR2 are ENHRY and SYGVKD. Trimming took 0 bases from V and 11 from J, leaving 17 bases between them. The CDR3 has 16 residues. The CDR3 loop is CAISESTREIAPPLHF. The DNA of the CDR3 is TGTGCCATCAGTGAGTCGACTCGGGAGATCGCGCCACCCCTCCACTTT.

The chain couples TRBV9 to TRBJ1-4; tentatively, D is TRBD1 (5 bases). The ends were cut back, 3 bases at V and 6 bases at J, with 6 bases in the middle. CDR1 is SGDLS and CDR2 is YYNGEE in the germline V gene. The CDR3 extends over 12 amino acids. CDR3 in DNA: TGTGCCAGCAGCGGCAGGGATGAAAAACTGTTTTTT. Its translation: CASSGRDEKLFF.

This clone was seen a handful of times. This chain links TRBV6-4 with TRBJ2-3; the match to TRBD2 covers 11 bases. V lost 9 bases, J lost 5 bases, and 4 bases stayed unmatched. CDR1 and CDR2 (germline): MRHNA, SNTAGT. The CDR3 is 13 amino acids. DNA for the CDR3: TGTGCCAGTAGCGGGGGGGCCCAAGATACGCAGTATTTT. Its protein is CASSGGAQDTQYF.

In its sample, this clone was seen once. J is TRBJ1-5 and V is TRBV19, with D unclear. V was cut by 1 base and J by 0 bases, with 7 bases left in between. Germline V lookup: CDR1 LNHDA, CDR2 SQIVND (reference sequence). This CDR3 comprises 15 residues. Here the CDR3 reads CASSIGQISNQPQHF. CDR3 nucleotides: TGTGCCAGTAGTATAGGTCAGATTAGCAATCAGCCCCAGCATTTT.

This chain joins TRBV2 and TRBJ1-4; D is undetermined. Germline values: CDR1 SNHLY, CDR2 FYNNEI. Trimming cost V 7 bases and J 0 bases, with 6 bases left between them. CDR3 size: 13 residues. The CDR3 DNA follows: TGTGCCAGCACCCCCGCAACTAATGAAAAACTGTTTTTT. Translated: CASTPATNEKLFF.

The chain combines TRBV4-3 with TRBJ1-5; D unresolved. The CDR3 has 15 residues. V was pared by 0 bases and J by 9 bases, with 15 bases between. Per the germline V gene, CDR1 is LGHNA and CDR2 is YSLEER. The CDR3 sequence is CASSQDWNAKGPQHF. The DNA of the CDR3 is TGCGCCAGCAGCCAAGATTGGAACGCGAAAGGGCCCCAGCATTTT.

This chain links TRBV4-1 with TRBJ2-3, with D perhaps TRBD1 or TRBD2 (5 bases each). V shed 2 bases and J shed 4 bases, with 16 bases lying between them. The CDR3 is 16 amino acids. Germline lookup yields CDR1 MGHRA and CDR2 YSYEKL. The DNA for the CDR3 is TGCGCCAGCAGCCAAATTGGGGGTCTCGTCCCAGATACGCAGTATTTT. Its protein product is CASSQIGGLVPDTQYF.

V is TRBV7-2 and J is TRBJ2-1; 9 bases are a match to TRBD1. The CDR3 has 15 amino acids. V lost 11 bases and J lost 8; bases outside the gene matches: 16. The V gene's germline CDR1 is SGHTA and CDR2 FQGNSA. In DNA, the CDR3 is TGTGCCGACGCCCTGGGGGACAGGGTTTATCATGAGCAGTTCTTC. Its translation: CADALGDRVYHEQFF.

The V gene is TRBV28, the J gene TRBJ1-1; D is undetermined. From germline, CDR1 is MDHEN and CDR2 SYDVKM. This CDR3 is 14 amino acids long. V lost 7 bases and J 4 bases, leaving 16 bases between the germline ends. The CDR3 DNA is TGTGCCAGCATACCTGAGATCCCTCTCACTGAAGCTTTCTTT. Residues: CASIPEIPLTEAFF.

The V gene is TRBV30, the J gene TRBJ1-6; D not resolved. V was clipped by 4 bases and J by 4 bases, with 11 bases between them. This CDR3 contains 14 residues. Germline V CDR1 and CDR2: GTSNPN, SVGIG (reference sequence). CDR3 DNA sequence: TGTGCCTGGACCCTGGGAGATTATAATTCACCCCTCCACTTT. Translating it yields CAWTLGDYNSPLHF.

In this sample, this clone turned up once. The chain couples TRBV28 to TRBJ2-4, with D possibly being TRBD1 or TRBD2 (6 bases each). Trimming took 8 bases from V and 0 from J, leaving 17 bases between them. This CDR3 region has 16 residues. Germline V gene lookup returns CDR1 MDHEN and CDR2 SYDVKM. CDR3 sequence: CASPHLGGPAKNIQYF. CDR3 nucleotides: TGTGCCAGCCCCCATCTGGGGGGCCCAGCCAAAAACATTCAGTACTTC. The full variable domain, with the rest looked up from reference TRBV28 and TRBJ2-4, is DVKVTQSSRYLVKRTGEKVFLECVQDMDHENMFWYRQDPGLGLRLIYFSYDVKMKEKGDIPEGYSVSREKKERFSLILESASTNQTSMYLCASPHLGGPAKNIQYFGAGTRLSVL.

CDR3 DNA: TGTGCCAGCAGCTGGGGCACGGGAGATACGCAGTATTTT. Its protein product is CASSWGTGDTQYF. J is TRBJ2-3 and V is TRBV11-2; TRBD1 is a possible D gene (5 bases). There are 13 residues in the CDR3. V was cut by 4 bases and J by 5 bases, with 10 bases left in between. Germline CDR1 SGHAT, CDR2 FQNNGV.

This clone was found once. The chain has TRBV6-2 or TRBV6-3 and TRBJ2-5, with D possibly matching TRBD1 (6 bases). CDR3 size: 14 residues. V lost 5 bases to trimming and J lost 2 bases, with 12 bases between them. Germline V gene sequence: CDR1 MNHEY, CDR2 SVGEGT. CDR3 nucleotides: TGTGCCAGCAGTGTGACAGGTTCTCAAGAGACCCAGTACTTC. This codes for CASSVTGSQETQYF.

The CDR3 region is CASSPLGTGKGYTF. The CDR3 region has the DNA TGTGCCAGCAGCCCCCTGGGAACAGGGAAAGGCTACACCTTC. The rearrangement links TRBV6-5 to TRBJ1-2, with TRBD1 as a possible D gene (6 bases). Per the germline V gene, CDR1 is MNHEY and CDR2 is SVGAGI. This CDR3 spans 14 amino acids. V lost 6 bases and J lost 8, with 19 bases in between.

This clone was recorded once. The chain carries TRBV2 and TRBJ1-1; D is unclear. The V and J ends lost 5 bases and 2 bases respectively, with 9 bases between them. The CDR3 has 13 residues. Germline V gene sequence: CDR1 SNHLY, CDR2 FYNNEI. Here the CDR3 DNA reads TGTGCCAGCAGTCCCAGTTCCAACACTGAAGCTTTCTTT. Translation: CASSPSSNTEAFF.

The chain combines TRBV28 with TRBJ2-7; D may correspond to TRBD1 or TRBD2 (5 bases each). The germline V and J ends were trimmed by 8 bases and 3 bases, with 8 bases remaining between them. The CDR3 is 11 residues long. Germline V gene lookup returns CDR1 MDHEN and CDR2 SYDVKM. In DNA, the CDR3 is TGTGCCAGCGGGGGTTACTACGAGCAGTACTTC. As protein: CASGGYYEQYF.

In this sample, this clone turned up once. This chain connects TRBV6-2 or TRBV6-3 to TRBJ2-2; maybe TRBD2 (5 bases). CDR3 size: 20 residues. The germline CDR1 and CDR2 sequences are MNHEY and SVGEGT. The germline V and J ends were trimmed by 4 bases and 1 base, with 25 bases remaining between them. DNA of the CDR3: TGTGCCAGCAGTTCCCTACCCCCCGGTCCGGGAAGAGGGAACACCGGGGAGCTGTTTTTT. This codes for CASSSLPPGPGRGNTGELFF.

The chain uses TRBV28 and TRBJ2-1; the D is unclear. Germline V gene lookup returns CDR1 MDHEN and CDR2 SYDVKM. Deletions cut 7 bases from V and 0 bases from J, with 7 bases between. The CDR3 is 13 amino acids. The CDR3 protein is CASKLSSYNEQFF. CDR3 bases: TGTGCCAGCAAGCTGAGCTCCTACAATGAGCAGTTCTTC.

V gene TRBV28 combines with J gene TRBJ1-3; no clear D. Germline V lookup: CDR1 MDHEN, CDR2 SYDVKM. Deletions cut 5 bases from V and 2 bases from J, with 4 bases between. The CDR3 sequence is 12 residues long. The DNA for the CDR3 is TGTGCCAGCAGTCCCCCTGGAAACACCATATATTTT. It is translated as CASSPPGNTIYF. The full variable domain, rest sourced from reference TRBV28 and TRBJ1-3, is DVKVTQSSRYLVKRTGEKVFLECVQDMDHENMFWYRQDPGLGLRLIYFSYDVKMKEKGDIPEGYSVSREKKERFSLILESASTNQTSMYLCASSPPGNTIYFGEGSWLTVV.

This chain joins TRBV6-2 or TRBV6-3 and TRBJ2-7; D ambiguous. From germline, CDR1 is MNHEY and CDR2 SVGEGT. V was clipped by 5 bases and J by 6 bases, with 11 bases between them. The CDR3 length is 12 residues. The DNA of the CDR3 is TGTGCCAGCAGTCTGGCGCACCGCGAGCAGTACTTC. Translating it yields CASSLAHREQYF.

V and J are TRBV11-2 and TRBJ2-1; D is undetermined. The CDR3 runs 14 residues. Germline-derived CDR1 and CDR2 are SGHAT and FQNNGV. V was clipped by 2 bases and J by 5 bases, with 10 bases between them. The CDR3 bases are TGTGCCAGCAGCTTAAGTTACCTCAACAATGAGCAGTTCTTC. It specifies CASSLSYLNNEQFF.

Remarks on this clone: Other DNA sequences in the same sample also yield this CDR3. The chain joins TRBV30 to TRBJ2-5, with no clear D. CDR3 size: 11 residues. V gave up 0 bases and J gave up 4 bases, with 3 bases separating them. Germline V gives CDR1 GTSNPN, CDR2 SVGIG (reference sequence). The CDR3 region has the DNA TGTGCCTGGAGTGTACTAGAGACCCAGTACTTC. Its protein product is CAWSVLETQYF.

The CDR3 loop reads CASSPQGGELFF. CDR3 DNA: TGTGCCAGCAGCCCTCAGGGCGGGGAGCTGTTTTTT. The rearrangement joins TRBV7-3 to TRBJ2-2; D is possibly TRBD1 (5 bases). V was pared by 5 bases and J by 7 bases, with 8 bases between. The CDR3 consists of 12 residues. Per the germline V gene, CDR1 is SGHTA and CDR2 is FQGTGA.

V gene TRBV28 combines with J gene TRBJ1-3; 8 nucleotides align to TRBD1. Germline assignment: CDR1 MDHEN and CDR2 SYDVKM. V lost 5 bases and J lost 2; bases outside the gene matches: 8. The CDR3 sequence is 16 residues long. CDR3 coding DNA: TGTGCCAGCAGTCACGGACAGGGCTGGGCTGGAAACACCATATATTTT. This gives the protein CASSHGQGWAGNTIYF.

The rearrangement uses TRBV27 and TRBJ1-3, with D tentatively TRBD1 (5 bases). The CDR3 consists of 15 residues. Trimming left V 5 bases short and J 0 bases short, with 11 bases between. The germline gives CDR1 MNHEY, CDR2 SMNVEV (reference sequence). CDR3 nucleotide sequence: TGTGCCAGCAGTCCTTCAGGGTACTCTGGAAACACCATATATTTT. This translates into CASSPSGYSGNTIYF.

The rearrangement uses TRBV11-1 and TRBJ2-1; D remains ambiguous. Germline assignment: CDR1 SGHAT and CDR2 FQDESV (reference sequence). V was trimmed by 1 base and J by 7 bases, leaving 11 bases between them. CDR3 length: 14 amino acids. CDR3 in amino acids: CASSLVRSLNEQFF. The CDR3 bases are TGTGCCAGCAGCTTAGTACGGTCTTTGAATGAGCAGTTCTTC.

This chain joins TRBV19 and TRBJ1-4; D is unresolved. Germline V CDR1 and CDR2: LNHDA, SQIVND (reference sequence). V lost 1 base, J lost 7 bases, and 13 bases lay in between. The CDR3 covers 15 residues. In nucleotides, the CDR3 is TGTGCCAGTAGTATAGGGCAAGGACCTCCTGAAAAACTGTTTTTT. This sequence encodes CASSIGQGPPEKLFF.